This T cell receptor beta chain stems from a study of blood T cell repertoires in COVID-19. Study-wide background: The samples span acute and convalescent COVID-19 from the United States, Italy and Spain. PBMCs, B-cell-depleted T cells, or T cells were the source of the cDNA or gDNA that made up the material.

The CDR3 totals 14 residues. V dropped 3 bases and J dropped 2 bases, with 7 bases sitting between them. Germline V CDR1 and CDR2: WSHSY, SAAADI. In the authors' workflow: Cell counts per sample came from amplifying reference gene primers. The table came from immunoSEQ multiplex PCR; TCRdb's copy has only in-frame clones and leaves some out. V and J calls and clone size follow that table, whereas D and trimming were derived from the DNA. This table holds some 120,000 clones, 70% to 80% found once. In its sample, this clone was seen a few times. This TCR was recovered from a human donor in a cohort sampled during active COVID-19. The sample was peripheral blood. The chain couples TRBV10-2 to TRBJ1-4; no clear D gene. Written as DNA, the CDR3 is TGCGCCAGCAGTGAACAGTTGACTAATGAAAAACTGTTTTTT. Its translation: CASSEQLTNEKLFF.